This T cell receptor (beta chain) was sequenced in a study of blood T cells in healthy people across ages (dated by TCRdb to 2014 to 2015). For context, the study as a whole: In model experiments, template switching captured about one uniquely barcoded TCR beta cDNA molecule for every two T cells. The study analyzed two additional independent replicas of 1 million unique cDNA reads from the same blood draw for two donors, one aged 18 to 29 and one aged 80 or older. The study measured age-related changes in TCR beta repertoire diversity using deep sequencing normalized with unique cDNA molecular identifiers. The donors were divided into four age groups: young (average approximately 17 years), middle-aged (roughly 42), aged (about 60) and long-lived (about 84).

On this clonotype itself: What this receptor recognizes is not known. The input lacks base qualities; no much larger clone sits a single base away.

Library generation was performed with 5' RACE. This sample was sequenced with an Illumina HiSeq 2500. A second PCR of roughly 7 to 11 cycles was run with a J-beta primer mix and a sample-barcoded 5' primer. Each TCR beta cDNA molecule received a unique molecular identifier from a template-switch 5' adaptor carrying 12 random nucleotides. Each sample yielded at least 2.5 million CDR3-containing paired-end reads. The Mint cDNA synthesis kit, primed by a TRBC-specific oligonucleotide, was used to synthesize first-strand cDNA from all RNA. Following uracil-DNA glycosylase treatment, all cDNA underwent a first 18-cycle PCR with the universal primers M1SS and BC2_uni_R. On the study's bioinformatics: Each sample was normalized by randomly selecting 1 million high-quality reads, each carrying a distinct molecular identifier. Reads sharing molecular identifiers were discarded rather than binned into consensus sequences. MiTCR, with a Q25 quality threshold and the strictest error-elimination algorithm, was used for CDR3 identification, clonotype clustering and error correction. Lower-bound total TCR beta diversity was estimated with a nonparametric unseen species model using Euler transformation. Using fastp at Q25 and MiXCR, TCRdb reprocessed the public reads and kept productive beta chains. Rows merge per CDR3 protein into single entries with the most common DNA and genes. The V and J calls here are based on TCRdb, not the publication. The sample has around 820,000 distinct CDR3 sequences on record, just under 25% of them singletons. The top ten clones comprise approximately 3.7% of the sample.

What the authors observed across the whole study: Estimates of total diversity from one million sequenced T cells were regarded as lower bounds and underestimates. Compared with the aged group, the long-lived group had more naive CD4+ T cells, fewer expanded clones and increased TCR diversity, suggesting age selection. Bulk unsorted PBMC profiling prevented conclusive comparison of naive and antigen-experienced compartments. Donor CMV infection status was unknown, potentially confounding age-related changes in expanded clonotypes. A strong correlation was found between observed TCR beta diversity and the percentage of naive T cells measured by flow cytometry. Observed TCR beta diversity per million T cells fell roughly linearly with age, and a significant reduction was already apparent by age approximately 40.

The roughly 42 donors, aged 6 to 90 years, were systemically healthy Caucasian individuals from Russia. Ten milliliters of peripheral blood were drawn from each donor into EDTA-treated Vacutainer tubes. Ficoll-Paque density-gradient centrifugation was used to isolate PBMCs, with at least 6.5 million per sample. Trizol reagent was used to extract total RNA from PBMCs, with at least 6 micrograms per sample. The percentages of naive CD45RAhigh/CD27high T cells were determined by flow cytometry on a PBMC aliquot from every donor. In addition, the sample was reused for a study of T cells of mothers and their children. As the second paper documents: The donors were nine systemically healthy Caucasian individuals, made up of three mothers and their six children. cDNA synthesis consumed the entire amount of extracted RNA, loaded at around 1.5 ug RNA in each 15 ul reaction. In the second PCR, the M1S primer added sample barcodes and 2-4 random nucleotides. Each mother yielded over 8.5 million TCR beta CDR3 reads and each child 2.5 million to 3 million reads. Thymic selection similarly shapes TCR recombination output in related and unrelated pairs, with minor effect from inherited differences. Normalized repertoire overlap was always found to be slightly, but never significantly, higher in related mother-child pairs than in unrelated mother-child pairs. Persistent microchimeric T cell clones were not detected, at a sensitivity of 95 to 100 clones per million clonotypes. Deep NGS was used in the study to compare the TCR beta repertoires of mothers and children and to look for features that separate related mother-child pairs from unrelated individuals. Mothers averaged roughly 40 +/- 4 years of age and children averaged roughly 12 +/- 4 years. After adapter ligation with NEBNext reagents, the libraries were sequenced on Illumina HiSeq 2000 with 100+100 nt paired-end reads. To prevent cross-contamination, the mother and child libraries were prepared a month apart and were sequenced in separate runs. For each donor, somewhere between roughly 450,000 and 2,100,000 distinct TCR beta clonotypes were identified. Naive TCR beta clonotypes were estimated from low-frequency clonotypes matched to each donor's FACS-determined naive share, without sorting.

The TCR originated in a boy younger than 18 in good health. Sequenced input: blood.

DNA sequence: TGTGCCAGCAGTCCAGGGGCCTACCAAGAGACCCAGTACTTC. Protein translation: CASSPGAYQETQYF. The chain is encoded by TRBV28 joined to TRBJ2-5, with a weak D call of TRBD1 (6 bases match). The CDR3 has 14 amino acids, counting the end cysteine and phenylalanine. Here the CDR3 DNA is all that survives: 42 bases in frame from base 1. V and J lose 5 bases and 0 bases, and a span of 10 bases separates them. The germline V gene gives CDR1 as MDHEN and CDR2 as SYDVKM. Outside the CDR3, residues come from the reference TRBV28 and TRBJ2-5 proteins, so the full variable domain is: DVKVTQSSRYLVKRTGEKVFLECVQDMDHENMFWYRQDPGLGLRLIYFSYDVKMKEKGDIPEGYSVSREKKERFSLILESASTNQTSMYLCASSPGAYQETQYFGPGTRLLVL.